Reported below is one T cell receptor (beta chain). The antigen is undetermined. The record originates from a study of somatic mutations in cytotoxic T cells in rheumatoid arthritis. Positive magnetic bead selection separated CD4+ and CD8+ cells, and flow cytometry confirmed purity. Clones were sequenced by immunoSEQ multiplex PCR, and TCRdb holds only the in-frame ones, with some missing. The sample shows 13,000 or so clones, around 80% of them seen only once. Study-wide results and limits: Per patient, the largest CD8+ clone was found to exceed 20% of CD8+ cells in 8 of 65 cases.

This receptor was identified in an adult with rheumatoid arthritis. Material for sequencing was CD8+ T cells sorted from blood.

The CDR3 is CASSPHTSFEYEQYF. The CDR3 bases are TGTGCCAGCAGTCCCCATACTAGCTTCGAATACGAGCAGTACTTC. This rearrangement joins TRBV27 to TRBJ2-7; D is perhaps TRBD2 (6 bases). The length of the CDR3 is 15 residues. Germline-derived CDR1 and CDR2 are MNHEY and SMNVEV (reference sequence). V gave up 5 bases and J gave up 4 bases, with 18 bases separating them.